The T cell receptor (beta chain) under discussion was sequenced for a study of regulatory T cells in long-lasting Graves disease. Time point here: persistent/refractory GD, antithyroid drugs over 5 years with positive TRAb. Scientists built the TCR library using RNA that was extracted from PBMCs. According to the study, TCR beta libraries were built with iRepertoire HTBI primers and CDR3-region Arm-PCR. TCRdb used MiXCR to reprocess the multiplex PCR reads, holding one entry per CDR3 protein. The sample lists a few hundred thousand distinct CDR3 sequences, less than 25% seen once, with over 25% in the top ten. The sample here was peripheral blood mononuclear cells (PBMCs), taken when the disease was refractory, from a patient treated with antithyroid drugs. The receptor's source is a female donor with Graves disease.

CDR3 protein: CSVEGGRRTEAFF. The CDR3 nucleotides read TGCAGCGTTGAAGGGGGGCGGAGGACTGAAGCTTTCTTT. V usage is TRBV29-1 and J usage is TRBJ1-1, with D possibly matching TRBD1 (6 bases). V lost 1 base and J 5 bases, leaving 11 bases between the germline ends. CDR1 is SQVTM and CDR2 is ANQGSEA in the germline V gene. The CDR3 extends over 13 amino acids.